This section outlines one TCR beta chain sequence together with its context. This entry is derived from a study of blood T cell repertoires in COVID-19. Study overall: Donors in the United States, Italy and Spain gave samples during acute or convalescent COVID-19. In each case, the material was cDNA or gDNA derived from T cells, B-cell-depleted T cells, or PBMCs.

Germline CDR1 is LNHDA and CDR2 is SQIVND (reference sequence). This CDR3 region has 16 residues. Trimming at V came to 6 bases and at J to 7 bases, leaving 14 bases not matched to a gene. TCRdb's table, derived via immunoSEQ multiplex PCR, lists solely in-frame clones and lacks some. The sample shows 84,000 or so clones, roughly 80% of them seen only once. The sequenced sample was peripheral blood. This clonotype was obtained from a middle-aged woman with active or convalescent COVID-19. V is TRBV19 and J is TRBJ2-1; 8 nucleotides align to TRBD1. CDR3 amino acids: CASSIPIPDRENEQFF. CDR3 DNA sequence: TGTGCCAGTAGCATCCCAATCCCGGACAGGGAGAATGAGCAGTTCTTC.